These 27 T cell receptor beta chains originate from one sample sequenced in a study of human T cells and chemical hapten exposure. TCRdb fed the RACE reads into MiXCR, producing one record per CDR3 protein. The sample has around 180,000 distinct CDR3 sequences, roughly 30% seen once; the top ten hold under 3%. Time point of the sample: pre-sensitization, week 0. The treatment denotes: therapeutic diphenylcyclopropenone sensitization with weekly scalp DPC. The source was whole blood, collected in connection with sensitization to the hapten diphenylcyclopropenone (DPC). The receptors come from a young woman with alopecia areata. Some clones in this sample may be carry-over from other donors' samples.

This clonotype was detected a few times. The chain is built from TRBV5-1 and TRBJ1-1; unclear D gene. Germline V gene lookup returns CDR1 SGHRS and CDR2 YFSETQ. The CDR3 length is 15 residues. Trimming cost V 2 bases and J 4 bases, with 15 bases left between them. The CDR3 here is CASSFTATLGTEAFF. CDR3 nucleotide sequence: TGCGCCAGCAGCTTCACAGCCACCCTGGGCACTGAAGCTTTCTTT. Combining the CDR3 with reference TRBV5-1 and TRBJ1-1 gives the whole variable domain KAGVTQTPRYLIKTRGQQVTLSCSPISGHRSVSWYQQTPGQGLQFLFEYFSETQRNKGNFPGRFSGRQFSNSRSEMNVSTLELGDSALYLCASSFTATLGTEAFFGQGTRLTVV.

The genes are TRBV7-2 and TRBJ2-1, with 11 bases lining up with TRBD2. CDR1 SGHTA and CDR2 FQGNSA come from the germline V gene. The CDR3 sequence is 15 residues long. V shed 3 bases and J 7 bases; nucleotides not matched to a gene: 5. The CDR3 here is CASSFRLAGSNEQFF. The DNA for the CDR3 is TGTGCCAGCAGCTTCAGACTAGCGGGGTCAAATGAGCAGTTCTTC. The full variable domain, with the rest looked up from reference TRBV7-2 and TRBJ2-1, is GAGVSQSPSNKVTEKGKDVELRCDPISGHTALYWYRQSLGQGLEFLIYFQGNSAPDKSGLPSDRFSAERTGGSVSTLTIQRTQQEDSAVYLCASSFRLAGSNEQFFGPGTRLTVL.

J is TRBJ2-4 and V is TRBV11-1; the D gene is possibly TRBD2 (5 bases). The V end lost 2 bases, the J end lost 2 bases, and 10 bases lay between the germline ends. CDR3 length: 15 residues. CDR1 and CDR2 from the germline V gene are SGHAT and FQDESV (reference sequence). The CDR3 is CASSLNGLTKNIQYF. Here the CDR3 DNA reads TGTGCCAGCAGCTTAAATGGACTGACCAAAAACATTCAGTACTTC. Together with reference TRBV11-1 and TRBJ2-4, the CDR3 gives the full variable domain: EAEVAQSPRYKITEKSQAVAFWCDPISGHATLYWYRQILGQGPELLVQFQDESVVDDSQLPKDRFSAERLKGVDSTLKIQPAELGDSAMYLCASSLNGLTKNIQYFGAGTRLSVL.

The sample holds a few counts of this clonotype. This rearrangement joins TRBV5-1 to TRBJ1-3; 7 nucleotides line up with TRBD1. CDR3 size: 15 residues. Germline assignment: CDR1 SGHRS and CDR2 YFSETQ. Losses at the gene ends were 0 bases for V and 4 bases for J; bases not matched to a gene: 4. CDR3 sequence reads: CASSLDVTGGNTIYF. The CDR3, as DNA: TGCGCCAGCAGCTTGGACGTGACAGGGGGAAACACCATATATTTT.

V and J are TRBV27 and TRBJ1-6; 7 bases agree with TRBD1. This CDR3 spans 13 amino acids. Germline CDR1 reads MNHEY; CDR2 reads SMNVEV (reference sequence). The V segment lost 6 bases and the J segment 5 bases; nucleotides outside the gene matches: 1. The CDR3 DNA is TGTGCCAGCAGAACAGGGGATAATTCACCCCTCCACTTT. Its translation is CASRTGDNSPLHF.

The genes are TRBV7-3 and TRBJ2-6; 8 nucleotides align to TRBD1. V was pared by 5 bases and J by 0 bases, with 9 bases of the junction left unmatched. Germline V lookup: CDR1 SGHTA, CDR2 FQGTGA. The CDR3 has 18 residues. CDR3 region: CASSVSGTGPSGANVLTF. CDR3 coding DNA: TGTGCCAGCAGCGTATCCGGGACAGGACCCTCTGGGGCCAACGTCCTGACTTTC.

This clonotype has only a few counts. The rearrangement uses TRBV11-2 and TRBJ1-1; 10 bases align to TRBD1. Germline V gives CDR1 SGHAT, CDR2 FQNNGV. V lost 4 bases to trimming and J lost 5 bases; unmatched junction nucleotides: 7. CDR3 length: 15 amino acids. In DNA form, the CDR3 reads TGTGCCAGCAGCTCCGGACAGGGGGGATGGACTGAAGCTTTCTTT. This codes for CASSSGQGGWTEAFF.

This clonotype was observed a handful of times. CDR3 residues: CSARPGEDTGELFF. Here the CDR3 DNA reads TGCAGTGCTAGACCAGGGGAGGACACCGGGGAGCTGTTTTTT. J is TRBJ2-2 and V is TRBV20-1; D could derive from TRBD1 or TRBD2 (6 bases each). The V gene's germline CDR1 is DFQATT and CDR2 SNEGSKA (reference sequence). With 2 bases removed from V and 3 bases from J, the gap between germline ends came to 10 bases. The CDR3 spans 14 residues.

This chain joins TRBV5-5 and TRBJ2-3; tentatively, D is TRBD2 (5 bases). V lost 2 bases and J lost 4, with 14 bases in between. The CDR3 extends over 15 amino acids. Germline-derived CDR1 and CDR2 are SGHKS and YYEKEE (reference sequence). The CDR3 nucleotides are TGTGCCAGCAGCTTTTACGCTGAGGGTTCAGATACGCAGTATTTT. Translated, it gives CASSFYAEGSDTQYF.

This chain joins TRBV6-1 and TRBJ1-6; D unresolved. Trimming pared 7 bases from V and 4 bases from J, leaving 8 bases between. CDR3 length: 13 amino acids. Germline V CDR1 and CDR2: MNHNS, SASEGT. CDR3 region: CASNAEYNSPLHF. CDR3 coding DNA: TGTGCCAGCAACGCTGAGTATAATTCACCCCTCCACTTT.

This clonotype was counted ten times or more. The rearrangement links TRBV20-1 to TRBJ2-3; no definite D call. V dropped 3 bases and J dropped 2 bases, with 9 bases sitting between them. Germline V CDR1 and CDR2: DFQATT, SNEGSKA (reference sequence). The CDR3 is 13 residues long. For the CDR3, the DNA is TGCAGTGCTAGTACGGAGTTCACAGATACGCAGTATTTT. It codes for CSASTEFTDTQYF.

The chain joins TRBV29-1 to TRBJ1-1; D is ambiguous. The germline CDR1 and CDR2 sequences are SQVTM and ANQGSEA. The CDR3 covers 13 residues. V gave up 0 bases and J gave up 1 base, with 6 bases separating them. CDR3 coding DNA: TGCAGCGTTGAAGAACAGCCGAACACTGAAGCTTTCTTT. The encoded protein is CSVEEQPNTEAFF.

Comment on this clonotype: This may be a read error, as it is one base from a much larger clone. The J gene is TRBJ2-1, the V gene TRBV6-5, with 8 bases aligning to TRBD1. Germline values: CDR1 MNHEY, CDR2 SVGAGI. The CDR3 sequence is 16 residues long. As DNA, the CDR3 is TGTGCCAGCAGTTACCAACGAGGACAGGGCTACAATAAGCAGTTCTTC. Amino acids: CASSYQRGQGYNKQFF.

The chain carries TRBV11-3 and TRBJ2-3, with D possibly matching TRBD1 (5 bases). V was trimmed by 0 bases and J by 0 bases, leaving 16 bases between them. The germline CDR1 and CDR2 sequences are SGHNT and YENEEA. The CDR3 loop spans 18 amino acids. The CDR3 protein is CASSLEGRQGRSTDTQYF. The CDR3 nucleotides read TGTGCCAGCAGCTTAGAAGGGCGGCAGGGAAGGAGCACAGATACGCAGTATTTT.

Comment on this clonotype: A read error may produce the germline difference seen at one junction end. The chain has TRBV5-1 and TRBJ2-7; no definite D call. The CDR3 loop spans 15 amino acids. Looked up from germline, CDR1 is SGHRS and CDR2 is YFSETQ. The CDR3 coding sequence is TGCGCCAGTCCCCCCTCAGGCAGCGTCGACACGTCAGGAGACTTC. This sequence encodes CASPPSGSVDTSGDF.

The V gene is TRBV5-4, the J gene TRBJ2-1; TRBD1 matches 8 bases. Unmatched junction bases numbered 2, after V lost 2 bases and J lost 1 base. The germline CDR1 and CDR2 sequences are SGHNT and YYREEE (reference sequence). The CDR3 length is 15 residues. The CDR3 loop reads CASSLQGVSYNEQFF. As DNA, the CDR3 is TGTGCCAGCAGCTTACAGGGGGTGTCCTACAATGAGCAGTTCTTC. The full variable domain, completed using reference TRBV5-4 and TRBJ2-1, is ETGVTQSPTHLIKTRGQQVTLRCSSQSGHNTVSWYQQALGQGPQFIFQYYREEENGRGNFPPRFSGLQFPNYSSELNVNALELDDSALYLCASSLQGVSYNEQFFGPGTRLTVL.

This clonotype occurred a few times. One end of the junction fails to match germline, which may point to a read error. The chain combines TRBV11-3 with TRBJ2-5; 10 bases align to TRBD2. Looked up from germline, CDR1 is SGHNT and CDR2 is YENEEA. The CDR3 length is 15 residues. CDR3 DNA sequence: TGTGCCAGCAGCTTAGATCACATAGCGGGGGGCTTGAAGGACTTC. Protein sequence: CASSLDHIAGGLKDF.

The sample holds a few counts of this clonotype. The chain combines TRBV30 with TRBJ2-2, with D perhaps matching TRBD2 (5 bases). The CDR3 runs 20 residues. Trimming took off 1 base at V and 6 bases at J, with 30 bases between the two ends. Germline CDR1 is GTSNPN and CDR2 is SVGIG (reference sequence). Here the CDR3 reads CAWSDPPTVPGKDFPGELFF. The DNA for the CDR3 is TGTGCCTGGAGTGACCCCCCCACGGTCCCGGGGAAAGATTTTCCCGGGGAGCTGTTTTTT. Together with reference TRBV30 and TRBJ2-2, the CDR3 gives the full variable domain: SQTIHQWPATLVQPVGSPLSLECTVEGTSNPNLYWYRQAAGRGLQLLFYSVGIGQISSEVPQNLSASRPQDRQFILSSKKLLLSDSGFYLCAWSDPPTVPGKDFPGELFFGEGSRLTVL.

V usage is TRBV3-1 and J usage is TRBJ2-3; 9 bases fit TRBD1. The V and J ends lost 4 bases and 5 bases, in that order; junction bases with no gene match: 10. This CDR3 is built from 16 residues. Germline lookup yields CDR1 LGHDT and CDR2 YNNKEL (reference sequence). The CDR3 loop reads CASSLPGQGSGDTQYF. The CDR3 DNA reads as TGTGCCAGCAGCCTACCGGGACAGGGTTCGGGAGATACGCAGTATTTT.

The chain has TRBV3-1 and TRBJ2-2, with a tentative D call TRBD1 (5 bases). V lost 1 base, J lost 1 base, and 13 bases lay in between. The length of the CDR3 is 17 residues. CDR1 is LGHDT and CDR2 is YNNKEL in the germline V gene (reference sequence). DNA for the CDR3: TGTGCCAGCAGCCAAGTGACAGCTACCATGAACACCGGGGAGCTGTTTTTT. This sequence encodes CASSQVTATMNTGELFF.

This clonotype was recorded a few times. The V call is TRBV28, the J call TRBJ1-6; D may be TRBD1 (6 bases). Trimming pared 8 bases from V and 5 bases from J, leaving 19 bases between. The germline V gene has CDR1 MDHEN and CDR2 SYDVKM. This CDR3 is built from 16 residues. The CDR3 DNA follows: TGTGCCAGCGAATTTTCGGGAGGGGGACATAATTCACCCCTCCACTTT. Translation: CASEFSGGGHNSPLHF. The whole variable domain, filled in from reference TRBV28 and TRBJ1-6, reads DVKVTQSSRYLVKRTGEKVFLECVQDMDHENMFWYRQDPGLGLRLIYFSYDVKMKEKGDIPEGYSVSREKKERFSLILESASTNQTSMYLCASEFSGGGHNSPLHFGNGTRLTVT.

The sample holds a few counts of this clonotype. This sequence joins TRBV18 and TRBJ2-3, with D unclear. Germline V gene data show CDR1 as KGHSH and CDR2 as LQKENI. Between the trimmed V and J ends, which lost 3 bases and 0 bases, there was a span of 4 bases. The CDR3 loop spans 13 amino acids. CDR3 protein: CASSPSSTDTQYF. The CDR3 DNA follows: TGTGCCAGCTCACCCTCTAGCACAGATACGCAGTATTTT. Combining the CDR3 with reference TRBV18 and TRBJ2-3 gives the whole variable domain NAGVMQNPRHLVRRRGQEARLRCSPMKGHSHVYWYRQLPEEGLKFMVYLQKENIIDESGMPKERFSAEFPKEGPSILRIQQVVRGDSAAYFCASSPSSTDTQYFGPGTRLTVL.

This clonotype occurred a few times. The chain recombines TRBV9 with TRBJ2-1, with TRBD2 identical over 10 bases. From germline, CDR1 is SGDLS and CDR2 YYNGEE. This CDR3 is 15 amino acids long. V was pared by 1 base and J by 6 bases, with 4 bases of the junction left unmatched. The CDR3 reads CASSVQSGRANEQFF. The CDR3 coding sequence is TGTGCCAGCAGCGTACAAAGCGGGAGGGCCAATGAGCAGTTCTTC.

CDR3 bases: TGTGCCAGCAGCCCCGCCGGCAGGGAGGGTTTCTTT. This translates into CASSPAGREGFF. The chain couples TRBV7-2 to TRBJ1-1; weak D call: TRBD1 (5 bases). CDR3 length equals 12 residues. Trimming stripped 5 bases from V and 13 bases from J, with 17 bases between. Germline-derived CDR1 and CDR2 are SGHTA and FQGNSA. Combining the CDR3 with reference TRBV7-2 and TRBJ1-1 gives the whole variable domain GAGVSQSPSNKVTEKGKDVELRCDPISGHTALYWYRQSLGQGLEFLIYFQGNSAPDKSGLPSDRFSAERTGGSVSTLTIQRTQQEDSAVYLCASSPAGREGFFGQGTRLTVV.

This sequence joins TRBV7-6 and TRBJ2-3, with 14 nucleotides matching TRBD2. This CDR3 is 15 amino acids long. With 3 bases clipped from V and 6 bases from J, the junction kept 2 bases outside the gene matches. The V gene's germline CDR1 is SGHVS and CDR2 FNYEAQ. The CDR3 coding sequence is TGTGCCAGCAGCTTGGGACTAGCGGGGGACGATACGCAGTATTTT. Translated, it gives CASSLGLAGDDTQYF.

This chain uses TRBV6-5 with TRBJ2-1; no clear D gene. Germline values: CDR1 MNHEY, CDR2 SVGAGI. CDR3 length: 13 residues. Trimming removed 2 bases from V and 10 bases from J, with 12 bases in between. The CDR3 reads CASSYSTGGEQFF. Written as DNA, the CDR3 is TGTGCCAGCAGTTACAGTACGGGTGGGGAGCAGTTCTTC.

This clonotype was observed many times. This sequence joins TRBV5-1 and TRBJ1-4, with TRBD1 matching over 8 bases. Losses at the gene ends were 4 bases for V and 2 bases for J; bases not matched to a gene: 4. The CDR3 runs to 15 residues. Per germline, CDR1 SGHRS and CDR2 YFSETQ. For the CDR3, the DNA is TGCGCCAGCAGCCCTACAGGGGGGACTAATGAAAAACTGTTTTTT. Protein: CASSPTGGTNEKLFF.